This T cell receptor (beta chain) was sequenced for a study of cytomegalovirus exposure and HLA in healthy donors. This clone came up a few times. Its matching antigen is unknown. There are 15 residues in the CDR3. Study results and caveats: Generally TCR sequences proved uncommon, though certain public TCRs appeared in numerous donors. Subsequent analysis revealed that first-cohort TCR clusters tended to co-occur in the 95 to 150 validation repertoires.

A roughly 120-subject validation cohort, separate from the 666-subject first cohort, supplied the donors. Profiled with immunoSEQ multiplex PCR; TCRdb holds only in-frame clones, not every one. The repertoire holds about 110,000 clones, with more than 85% as singletons. The rearrangement uses TRBV21-1 and TRBJ1-1. TRBV21-1 is a pseudogene locus. The sample consisted of PBMCs. The origin of this receptor is a woman under 30 in good health and CMV-seropositive. The CDR3 reads CASSNPHRGYTEAFF. In DNA, the CDR3 is TGTGCCAGCAGCAATCCCCATCGCGGATACACTGAAGCTTTCTTT.